The T cell receptor (beta chain) described here comes from a study of shared clonotypes between healthy human individuals. Investigators divided CD4+ cells into CD45RA+ naive and CD45RA-negative memory subsets. The data were produced by immunoSEQ multiplex PCR, yet TCRdb's version contains in-frame clones alone and is incomplete. The sample yields 400,000 to 600,000 clones, around 95% seen once. The CDR3 spans 14 residues. In germline, CDR1 is ENHRY, CDR2 SYGVKD. The V end lost 2 bases, the J end lost 2 bases, and 8 bases lay between the germline ends. Study results and limitations: Having only a few donors restricted how much genetic and exposure-history diversity was captured. Incompleteness in sorted-subset sequencing, despite large depth, was shown by rarefaction. Blood alone was sampled, and tissue repertoires likely differ.

Notes on this clone: Its specificity is unknown.

Source material: naive CD4+ T cells sorted from blood. Subset defined: CD45RA+ positively selected. The origin of this receptor is a woman aged 25 to 39 in good health. The gene calls are TRBV10-3 and TRBJ2-3; D not resolved. CDR3 in DNA: TGTGCCATCAGTGAGAGGCCGATCACAGATACGCAGTATTTT. It translates to CAISERPITDTQYF.